The 17 T cell receptor beta chains below all came from one sample that was sequenced in a study of T cell changes during pregnancy in multiple sclerosis. TCRdb's copy holds only in-frame clones and misses some; the assay was immunoSEQ multiplex PCR. This sample has around 65,000 clones; roughly 90% occur once, and the top ten carry around 2.8%. The specimen was peripheral blood, collected in the second trimester of pregnancy. The receptors were sampled from a female donor in good health, enrolled as a control in a pregnancy study.

The chain employs TRBV5-4 and TRBJ1-2; possible D gene TRBD1, 5 bases. Germline lookup yields CDR1 SGHNT and CDR2 YYREEE (reference sequence). V was clipped by 1 base and J by 3 bases, with 16 bases between them. This CDR3 region has 16 residues. CDR3 residues: CASSLLQGDRDYGYTF. CDR3 nucleotide sequence: TGTGCCAGCAGCTTGCTCCAGGGTGATCGTGACTATGGCTACACCTTC.

The V call is TRBV5-4, the J call TRBJ2-1, with 8 bases that match TRBD1. The germline V gene has CDR1 SGHNT and CDR2 YYREEE (reference sequence). This CDR3 spans 15 amino acids. J lost 6 bases, V lost 1 base, and 6 bases had no gene match. The CDR3 reads CASSLRQGAVNEQFF. DNA of the CDR3: TGTGCCAGCAGCTTGCGGCAGGGGGCCGTCAATGAGCAGTTCTTC.

V and J are TRBV2 and TRBJ2-7; no clear D gene. The CDR3 runs to 14 residues. Germline CDR1 and CDR2: SNHLY and FYNNEI. V was shortened by 0 bases and J by 0 bases, with 6 bases between the two germline ends. The DNA of the CDR3 is TGTGCCAGCAGTGAAGCGGCCCCCTCCTACGAGCAGTACTTC. Its translation is CASSEAAPSYEQYF.

V gene TRBV19 combines with J gene TRBJ2-7; no firm D call. V was clipped by 0 bases and J by 3 bases, with 9 bases between them. The CDR3 has 14 residues. Looked up from germline, CDR1 is LNHDA and CDR2 is SQIVND (reference sequence). CDR3 DNA: TGTGCCAGTAGTATAGACCGCGAGGTCTACGAGCAGTACTTC. The encoded protein is CASSIDREVYEQYF.

The genes are TRBV5-1 and TRBJ2-1, with D perhaps matching TRBD1 (6 bases). V was shortened by 3 bases and J by 9 bases, with 16 bases between the two germline ends. Per the germline V gene, CDR1 is SGHRS and CDR2 is YFSETQ. The CDR3 runs to 14 residues. CDR3 sequence (DNA): TGCGCCAGCAGCTCGACGACAGAGGACAGTGAGCAGTTCTTC. It codes for CASSSTTEDSEQFF.

The chain carries TRBV7-2 and TRBJ2-7; 7 bases fit TRBD2. Germline V lookup: CDR1 SGHTA, CDR2 FQGNSA. The V segment lost 5 bases and the J segment 7 bases; nucleotides outside the gene matches: 20. CDR3 length: 17 residues. The CDR3 nucleotides are TGTGCCAGCAGCCTGGCCCCGTGGGGCGGGAGAAGATTTGAGCAGTACTTC. Translating gives CASSLAPWGGRRFEQYF.

V gene TRBV10-2 combines with J gene TRBJ1-1, with D tentatively TRBD1 (5 bases). Germline V gives CDR1 WSHSY, CDR2 SAAADI. Trimming left V 3 bases short and J 0 bases short, with 17 bases between. The length of the CDR3 is 17 residues. CDR3 region: CASSDPVWRGVNTEAFF. Written as DNA, the CDR3 is TGCGCCAGCAGTGACCCCGTTTGGCGGGGCGTGAACACTGAAGCTTTCTTT.

V and J are TRBV19 and TRBJ2-2; 7 bases agree with TRBD2. The CDR3 consists of 16 residues. V shed 8 bases, J shed 2 bases, and the junction held 11 bases outside the gene matches. The germline V gene has CDR1 LNHDA and CDR2 SQIVND (reference sequence). This CDR3 reads CASSRSLAANTGELFF. The CDR3 DNA is TGTGCCAGTTCCCGGTCCCTAGCGGCCAACACCGGGGAGCTGTTTTTT.

The V gene is TRBV28, the J gene TRBJ1-5; no clear D gene. The CDR3 has 14 amino acids. The germline V gene encodes CDR1 MDHEN and CDR2 SYDVKM. Trimming stripped 6 bases from V and 6 bases from J, with 15 bases between. The chain's CDR3 is CASSQIDTGQPQHF. CDR3 nucleotides: TGTGCCAGCAGCCAAATCGATACGGGTCAGCCCCAGCATTTT.

This clone occurred a few times. The chain joins TRBV7-9 to TRBJ2-7, with D possibly matching TRBD1 (5 bases). Germline loops: CDR1 SEHNR, CDR2 FQNEAQ (reference sequence). The CDR3 has 14 amino acids. V was cut by 1 base and J by 3 bases, with 10 bases left in between. The DNA for the CDR3 is TGTGCCAGCAGCTTAGGTCAGGGTGGCTACGAGCAGTACTTC. This encodes CASSLGQGGYEQYF.

The genes are TRBV7-3 and TRBJ2-2; no reliable D call. Germline V gene data show CDR1 as SGHTA and CDR2 as FQGTGA. The CDR3 is 13 amino acids. V dropped 1 base and J dropped 6 bases, with 6 bases sitting between them. CDR3 DNA: TGTGCCAGCAGCTTAAGTATCTCCGGGGAGCTGTTTTTT. As protein: CASSLSISGELFF. Combining the CDR3 with reference TRBV7-3 and TRBJ2-2 gives the whole variable domain GAGVSQTPSNKVTEKGKYVELRCDPISGHTALYWYRQSLGQGPEFLIYFQGTGAADDSGLPNDRFFAVRPEGSVSTLKIQRTERGDSAVYLCASSLSISGELFFGEGSRLTVL.

The chain uses TRBV10-3 and TRBJ1-5; 8 nucleotides align to TRBD1. From germline, CDR1 is ENHRY and CDR2 SYGVKD. The CDR3 loop spans 16 amino acids. The trim removed 10 bases at V and 5 bases at J, leaving 16 bases unmatched. The CDR3 region has the DNA TGTGCCACATCGGCGAAGTTAGTGACAGGGGATCAGCCCCAGCATTTT. This gives the protein CATSAKLVTGDQPQHF.

This chain links TRBV19 with TRBJ2-1; D is ambiguous. Germline-derived CDR1 and CDR2 are LNHDA and SQIVND (reference sequence). This CDR3 is built from 12 residues. The V end was cut by 4 bases, the J end by 3 bases, with 4 bases between. The CDR3: CASSTGYNEQFF. The CDR3, as DNA: TGTGCCAGTAGTACAGGCTACAATGAGCAGTTCTTC.

The rearrangement uses TRBV7-2 and TRBJ2-5; 7 bases are a match to TRBD1. The CDR3 contains 14 residues. CDR1 is SGHTA and CDR2 is FQGNSA in the germline V gene. V lost 5 bases, J lost 8 bases, and 11 bases stayed unmatched. The CDR3 region is CASSDDRARITQYF. CDR3 DNA sequence: TGTGCCAGCAGCGACGACAGGGCGCGTATAACCCAGTACTTC.

V is TRBV10-3 and J is TRBJ1-3, with D possibly TRBD1 on 6 matching bases. The CDR3 runs 16 residues. Germline V lookup: CDR1 ENHRY, CDR2 SYGVKD. Trimming took 3 bases from V and 2 from J, leaving 14 bases between them. The CDR3 loop is CAISEAGETAGNTIYF. DNA for the CDR3: TGTGCCATCAGTGAAGCAGGGGAGACTGCTGGAAACACCATATATTTT.

The chain recombines TRBV30 with TRBJ1-1, with 8 positions matching TRBD1. Germline CDR1 and CDR2: GTSNPN and SVGIG (reference sequence). The CDR3 runs 14 residues. Trimming cost V 5 bases and J 4 bases; bases outside gene matches: 9. The CDR3 DNA sequence: TGTGCCTGGGCAGGGGGCCAAGGGGTCACTGAAGCTTTCTTT. This codes for CAWAGGQGVTEAFF.

The chain employs TRBV5-6 and TRBJ2-2; 8 nucleotides agree with TRBD2. The V gene end was trimmed by 4 bases and the J gene end by 6 bases; junction bases not matched to a gene: 5. The CDR3 length is 14 residues. Germline CDR1 and CDR2: SGHDT and YYEEEE. The CDR3 DNA sequence: TGTGCCAGCAGCAAAGGACTAGCCTCCGGGGAGCTGTTTTTT. This encodes CASSKGLASGELFF.